This section outlines one TCR beta chain sequence together with its context. This entry comes from a study of blood T cell repertoires in COVID-19. The study recruited people aged about 18 to 89 years across approximately 24 US areas. Donors were grouped by their self-reported clinical history. Someone with COVID-19 had been met by exposed participants within 2 weeks before study entry. Using immunoSEQ multiplex PCR, the repertoire was profiled, and TCRdb retains in-frame clones only, with some absent. The sample includes about 180,000 clones, approximately 80% of them seen just once. The CDR3 extends over 13 amino acids. The V gene lost 5 bases and the J gene lost 9 bases, with 17 bases spanning the gap. CDR1 SQVTM and CDR2 ANQGSEA come from the germline V gene.

The V gene is TRBV29-1, the J gene TRBJ2-4; no clear D gene. The sequence derives from a man between 60 and 75 years old who had been exposed to COVID-19. Material: PBMCs or T cells enriched from blood (not recorded which). The CDR3 region has the DNA TGCAGCGTTTCCCAGACACCATCTTCCATTCAGTACTTC. It specifies CSVSQTPSSIQYF. The full variable domain, completed using reference TRBV29-1 and TRBJ2-4, is SAVISQKPSRDICQRGTSLTIQCQVDSQVTMMFWYRQQPGQSLTLIATANQGSEATYESGFVIDKFPISRPNLTFSTLTVSNMSPEDSSIYLCSVSQTPSSIQYFGAGTRLSVL.